A single sample gave rise to the 2 T cell receptor beta chains below, sequenced in a study of blood T cells in healthy people across ages. Through a sample-barcoded 5' primer and a J-beta primer mix, a second PCR was run for roughly 6 to 12 cycles. One entry per CDR3 protein, called by TCRdb with MiXCR from the 5' RACE reads. The table lists 700,000 to 800,000 distinct CDR3 sequences, more than 40% of them singletons. Sequencing was performed on blood. The receptors come from a woman aged 55-75 years in good health.

This rearrangement joins TRBV14 to TRBJ2-1; TRBD2 aligns across 8 bases. V shed 1 base, J shed 4 bases, and the junction held 3 bases outside the gene matches. Germline CDR1 reads SGHDN; CDR2 reads FVKESK. CDR3 length: 15 amino acids. This CDR3 is CASSQAGGRYNEQFF. CDR3 DNA sequence: TGTGCCAGCAGCCAAGCGGGAGGGAGATACAATGAGCAGTTCTTC.

The chain carries TRBV10-3 and TRBJ2-3, with 8 bases fitting TRBD2. V dropped 9 bases and J dropped 7; count of bases not matched to a gene: 3. Germline CDR1 and CDR2: ENHRY and SYGVKD. This CDR3 has 11 amino acids. The CDR3 sequence: CAMSGGYTQYF. Here the CDR3 DNA reads TGTGCCATGAGCGGGGGATATACGCAGTATTTT.